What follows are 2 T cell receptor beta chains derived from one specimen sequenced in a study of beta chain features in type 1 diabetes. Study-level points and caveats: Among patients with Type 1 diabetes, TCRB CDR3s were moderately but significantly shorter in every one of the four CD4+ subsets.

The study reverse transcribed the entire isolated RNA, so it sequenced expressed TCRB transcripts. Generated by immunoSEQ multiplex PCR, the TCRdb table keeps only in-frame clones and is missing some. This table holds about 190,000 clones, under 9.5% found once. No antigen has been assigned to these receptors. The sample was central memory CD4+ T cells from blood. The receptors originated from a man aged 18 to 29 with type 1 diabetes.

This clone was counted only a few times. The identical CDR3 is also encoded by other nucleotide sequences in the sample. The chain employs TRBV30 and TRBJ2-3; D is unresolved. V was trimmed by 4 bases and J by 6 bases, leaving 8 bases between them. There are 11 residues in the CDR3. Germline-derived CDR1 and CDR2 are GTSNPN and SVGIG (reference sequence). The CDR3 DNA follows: TGTGCCTGGACGGGTTCGGATACGCAGTATTTT. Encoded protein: CAWTGSDTQYF.

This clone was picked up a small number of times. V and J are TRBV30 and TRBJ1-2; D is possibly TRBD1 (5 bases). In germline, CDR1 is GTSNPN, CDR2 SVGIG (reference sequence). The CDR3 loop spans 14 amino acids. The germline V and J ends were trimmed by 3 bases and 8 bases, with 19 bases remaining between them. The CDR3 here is CAWSLGSQGVGYTF. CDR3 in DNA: TGTGCCTGGAGCTTAGGGTCCCAGGGTGTGGGCTACACCTTC.